The next 32 T cell receptor beta chains were all read from a single sample in a study of human T cells and chemical hapten exposure. TCRdb ran MiXCR on the RACE reads and lists one entry per CDR3 protein. The table records around 330,000 distinct CDR3 sequences, 5.5% of them present only once. The sample's time point: pre-sensitization, week 0. The treatment is: therapeutic diphenylcyclopropenone sensitization with weekly scalp DPC. Source: whole blood, taken in connection with sensitization to the hapten diphenylcyclopropenone (DPC). The receptors were sampled from a woman aged 18-29 years with alopecia areata. Some clones in this sample may be carry-over from other donors' samples.

This clonotype was recorded many times. V is TRBV6-4 and J is TRBJ2-3; D could derive from TRBD1 or TRBD2 (6 bases each). Trimming removed 0 bases at V and 3 bases at J, with 10 bases between. Germline V gene lookup returns CDR1 MRHNA and CDR2 SNTAGT. The CDR3 totals 15 residues. The CDR3, as DNA: TGTGCCAGCAGTGACTCGGAAGGGGGGACAGATACGCAGTATTTT. Its translation is CASSDSEGGTDTQYF.

The chain combines TRBV6-5 with TRBJ2-7, with D tentatively TRBD2 (7 bases). CDR3 length equals 15 residues. V dropped 7 bases and J dropped 3 bases, with 19 bases sitting between them. The germline V gene encodes CDR1 MNHEY and CDR2 SVGAGI. In DNA, the CDR3 is TGTGCCAGCACCATAGGGGGGGGGGCGTTCTACGAGCAGTACTTC. It codes for CASTIGGGAFYEQYF.

In this sample, this clonotype turned up many times. This chain connects TRBV6-6 to TRBJ2-7, with D possibly matching TRBD1 (6 bases). The V end lost 4 bases, the J end lost 4 bases, and 11 bases lay between the germline ends. The CDR3 totals 13 residues. Germline V gene sequence: CDR1 MNHNY, CDR2 SVGAGI (reference sequence). In DNA, the CDR3 is TGTGCCAGCAGTTCCTCAGGGGAGTACGAGCAGTACTTC. Translated: CASSSSGEYEQYF.

This clonotype was counted between two and nine times. The chain uses TRBV5-1 and TRBJ1-2; the D gene is possibly TRBD1 (6 bases). The germline V and J ends were trimmed by 0 bases and 4 bases, with 10 bases remaining between them. This CDR3 has 14 amino acids. The V gene's germline CDR1 is SGHRS and CDR2 YFSETQ. In nucleotides, the CDR3 is TGCGCCAGCAGCTTGGAAGGGGGGGCCTATGGCTACACCTTC. Protein sequence: CASSLEGGAYGYTF. The complete variable domain, with remaining parts taken from reference TRBV5-1 and TRBJ1-2, reads KAGVTQTPRYLIKTRGQQVTLSCSPISGHRSVSWYQQTPGQGLQFLFEYFSETQRNKGNFPGRFSGRQFSNSRSEMNVSTLELGDSALYLCASSLEGGAYGYTFGSGTRLTVV.

The table lists this clonotype with many counts. J is TRBJ2-3 and V is TRBV9; D call uncertain. Germline V lookup: CDR1 SGDLS, CDR2 YYNGEE. The length of the CDR3 is 16 residues. V shed 3 bases and J shed 1 base, with 15 bases lying between them. In nucleotides, the CDR3 is TGTGCCAGCAGCGAGTCCCTACGTGGAGGCACAGATACGCAGTATTTT. This sequence encodes CASSESLRGGTDTQYF. Full variable domain (remainder filled in from reference TRBV9 and TRBJ2-3): DSGVTQTPKHLITATGQRVTLRCSPRSGDLSVYWYQQSLDQGLQFLIQYYNGEERAKGNILERFSAQQFPDLHSELNLSSLELGDSALYFCASSESLRGGTDTQYFGPGTRLTVL.

The rearrangement joins TRBV7-3 to TRBJ1-6; a possible D gene is TRBD1 (5 bases). Trimming cost V 4 bases and J 10 bases, with 14 bases left between them. Germline V gene lookup returns CDR1 SGHTA and CDR2 FQGTGA. This CDR3 is built from 14 residues. In nucleotides, the CDR3 is TGTGCCAGCAGCTCCGCAGGGAGGGTCTCACCCCTCCACTTT. This gives the protein CASSSAGRVSPLHF.

This clonotype was seen a few times. The chain uses TRBV24-1 and TRBJ2-2, with D perhaps matching TRBD1 (6 bases). This CDR3 is 15 amino acids long. Germline-derived CDR1 and CDR2 are KGHDR and SFDVKD. V shed 3 bases and J shed 5 bases, with 12 bases lying between them. The CDR3 reads CATSDTGGETGELFF. CDR3 nucleotides: TGTGCCACCAGTGATACTGGGGGCGAAACCGGGGAGCTGTTTTTT.

This clonotype has just a few counts. This chain joins TRBV10-3 and TRBJ2-1; D is ambiguous. The CDR3 spans 14 residues. V lost 3 bases, J lost 5 bases, and 11 bases lay in between. Germline CDR1 reads ENHRY; CDR2 reads SYGVKD. CDR3 coding DNA: TGTGCCATCAGTGAACTAAATGGGGACAATGAGCAGTTCTTC. As protein: CAISELNGDNEQFF.

The V and J genes are TRBV2 and TRBJ2-1; possible D gene TRBD2, 5 bases. V was clipped by 2 bases and J by 10 bases, with 9 bases between them. CDR1 is SNHLY and CDR2 is FYNNEI in the germline V gene. The length of the CDR3 is 12 residues. CDR3 in amino acids: CASSEISGEQFF. The CDR3, as DNA: TGTGCCAGCAGTGAAATTTCGGGGGAGCAGTTCTTC.

This clonotype was seen ten or more times. V and J are TRBV7-8 and TRBJ2-1; D may be TRBD2 (5 bases). The length of the CDR3 is 13 residues. The germline V gene has CDR1 SGHVS and CDR2 FQNEAQ. V was shortened by 3 bases and J by 4 bases, with 7 bases between the two germline ends. The CDR3 region is CASSFGGYNEQFF. Here the CDR3 DNA reads TGTGCCAGCAGCTTCGGCGGGTACAATGAGCAGTTCTTC.

The rearrangement joins TRBV11-2 to TRBJ2-2; TRBD1 aligns across 9 bases. This CDR3 is built from 16 residues. CDR1 and CDR2 from the germline V gene are SGHAT and FQNNGV. V lost 6 bases and J lost 4; bases outside the gene matches: 9. The CDR3 bases are TGTGCCAGCAGAATACCGGGACAGGGTTTCACCGGGGAGCTGTTTTTT. Encoded protein: CASRIPGQGFTGELFF. Full variable domain (outside the CDR3, taken from reference TRBV11-2 and TRBJ2-2): EAGVAQSPRYKIIEKRQSVAFWCNPISGHATLYWYQQILGQGPKLLIQFQNNGVVDDSQLPKDRFSAERLKGVDSTLKIQPAKLEDSAVYLCASRIPGQGFTGELFFGEGSRLTVL.

This clonotype was picked up a small number of times. This chain connects TRBV4-1 to TRBJ2-7; D gene uncertain. Looked up from germline, CDR1 is MGHRA and CDR2 is YSYEKL. CDR3 size: 14 residues. Trimming left V 1 base short and J 1 base short, with 8 bases between. Here the CDR3 reads CASSQVQDSYEQYF. The CDR3 bases are TGCGCCAGCAGCCAAGTCCAGGATTCCTACGAGCAGTACTTC.

This clonotype was counted many times. The chain combines TRBV6-2 or TRBV6-3 with TRBJ2-5; D perhaps matches TRBD2 (8 bases). CDR1 MNHEY and CDR2 SVGEGT come from the germline V gene. Between the trimmed V and J ends, which lost 2 bases and 4 bases, there was a span of 14 bases. This CDR3 is 15 amino acids long. This chain's CDR3 is CASSYIGRGLETQYF. The DNA for the CDR3 is TGTGCCAGCAGTTACATCGGGAGGGGGCTAGAGACCCAGTACTTC.

The V call is TRBV11-2, the J call TRBJ2-2; tentative D call: TRBD1 (7 bases). The CDR3 consists of 20 residues. Germline V gene data show CDR1 as SGHAT and CDR2 as FQNNGV. The V gene lost 4 bases and the J gene lost 4 bases, with 28 bases spanning the gap. CDR3 protein: CASSSLGRQGGESGTGELFF. For the CDR3, the DNA is TGTGCCAGCAGCTCCCTAGGTAGACAGGGAGGCGAATCGGGCACCGGGGAGCTGTTTTTT.

This clonotype was detected many times. The V and J genes are TRBV6-2 or TRBV6-3 and TRBJ1-5; possibly TRBD1 for D (6 bases). The V end was cut by 2 bases, the J end by 1 base, with 12 bases between. This CDR3 is built from 16 residues. CDR1 and CDR2 (germline): MNHEY, SVGEGT. CDR3 bases: TGTGCCAGCAGTTACCGGGCAGGGGCAAGCAATCAGCCCCAGCATTTT. As protein: CASSYRAGASNQPQHF.

This clonotype was observed many times. The V call is TRBV24-1, the J call TRBJ2-3; perhaps TRBD1 as D (6 bases). V gave up 3 bases and J gave up 3 bases, with 9 bases separating them. There are 14 residues in the CDR3. Germline CDR1 reads KGHDR; CDR2 reads SFDVKD. CDR3 sequence: CATSDRTVTDTQYF. The CDR3 coding sequence is TGTGCCACCAGTGATCGGACAGTTACAGATACGCAGTATTTT.

This clonotype showed up many times. This sequence joins TRBV18 and TRBJ2-7, with a possible D match to TRBD1 (6 bases). This CDR3 has 13 amino acids. Trimming stripped 4 bases from V and 5 bases from J, with 12 bases between. Germline V gives CDR1 KGHSH, CDR2 LQKENI. CDR3 sequence: CASSLLQGNEQYF. The DNA of the CDR3 is TGTGCCAGCTCACTATTACAGGGAAACGAGCAGTACTTC.

Ten or more counts support this clonotype. The chain employs TRBV6-1 and TRBJ2-2; 10 bases match TRBD2. The CDR3 sequence is 17 residues long. Germline V gene sequence: CDR1 MNHNS, CDR2 SASEGT. Unmatched junction bases numbered 10, after V lost 4 bases and J lost 5 bases. The CDR3 DNA reads TGTGCCAGCAGTGGGATCAGCGGGGGGGAGACTACCGGGGAGCTGTTTTTT. Amino acids: CASSGISGGETTGELFF.

This clonotype was seen more than once but under ten times. The V and J genes are TRBV28 and TRBJ2-5; 9 nucleotides align to TRBD1. Looked up from germline, CDR1 is MDHEN and CDR2 is SYDVKM. The CDR3 covers 16 residues. V lost 5 bases and J lost 4; bases outside the gene matches: 11. The CDR3 spells CASSGYGTGIRETQYF. The CDR3 nucleotides are TGTGCCAGCAGTGGGTACGGGACAGGGATACGAGAGACCCAGTACTTC.

This clonotype was recorded many times. The chain has TRBV4-2 and TRBJ2-7; 10 bases map to TRBD1. J lost 4 bases, V lost 4 bases, and 1 base had no gene match. The CDR3 has 13 amino acids. Germline V gene sequence: CDR1 LGHNA, CDR2 YNFKEQ. CDR3 nucleotide sequence: TGTGCCAGCAGCCCGGACAGGGGGTACGAGCAGTACTTC. This translates into CASSPDRGYEQYF.

This clonotype was found a few times. The J gene is TRBJ2-2, the V gene TRBV6-2 or TRBV6-3; a possible D gene is TRBD2 (5 bases). This CDR3 region has 14 residues. The V end was cut by 4 bases, the J end by 7 bases, with 13 bases between. Germline assignment: CDR1 MNHEY and CDR2 SVGEGT. The CDR3 DNA reads TGTGCCAGCAGTTTCAACGGGGTTGACGGGGAGCTGTTTTTT. Amino acid sequence: CASSFNGVDGELFF.

This clonotype was detected ten times or more. The V call is TRBV7-9, the J call TRBJ2-7; D remains unclear. V dropped 0 bases and J dropped 1 base, with 7 bases sitting between them. The CDR3 runs to 14 residues. Germline loops: CDR1 SEHNR, CDR2 FQNEAQ (reference sequence). CDR3 region: CASSLAAQSYEQYF. The DNA for the CDR3 is TGTGCCAGCAGCTTAGCGGCACAGTCCTACGAGCAGTACTTC.

This clonotype has at least ten counts. J is TRBJ1-2 and V is TRBV4-3, with a tentative D call TRBD1 (5 bases). Germline CDR1 reads LGHNA; CDR2 reads YSLEER. V lost 3 bases, J lost 4 bases, and 18 bases lay in between. The CDR3 sequence is 16 residues long. The CDR3, as DNA: TGCGCCAGCAGCCAGCATACCGGGGCCGAAAGCTATGGCTACACCTTC. As protein: CASSQHTGAESYGYTF.

This clonotype was picked up many times. J is TRBJ2-6 and V is TRBV9; D unclear. Germline CDR1 is SGDLS and CDR2 is YYNGEE. The V and J ends lost 4 bases and 2 bases respectively, with 10 bases between them. The CDR3 extends over 15 amino acids. The chain's CDR3 is CASSPRATGANVLTF. DNA for the CDR3: TGTGCCAGCAGCCCCCGGGCGACTGGGGCCAACGTCCTGACTTTC.

This clonotype came up many times. The chain couples TRBV9 to TRBJ2-3; 10 bases match TRBD2. The V segment lost 0 bases and the J segment 3 bases; nucleotides outside the gene matches: 10. The CDR3 length is 18 residues. Germline V lookup: CDR1 SGDLS, CDR2 YYNGEE. The CDR3 region is CASSVDPLLAGVTDTQYF. The DNA of the CDR3 is TGTGCCAGCAGCGTAGACCCCCTGCTAGCGGGGGTGACAGATACGCAGTATTTT.

In this sample, this clonotype turned up many times. V usage is TRBV24-1 and J usage is TRBJ1-1, with a weak D call TRBD1 (5 bases). The germline CDR1 and CDR2 sequences are KGHDR and SFDVKD. The CDR3 has 13 residues. V lost 10 bases to trimming and J lost 2 bases, with 13 bases between them. As DNA, the CDR3 is TGTGCCACTCGTTCAGGGCACAACACTGAAGCTTTCTTT. Its translation: CATRSGHNTEAFF.

This clonotype was counted many times. The chain recombines TRBV12-3 or TRBV12-4 with TRBJ2-6; possibly TRBD2 for D (5 bases). Deletions cut 7 bases from V and 1 base from J, with 8 bases between. The CDR3 sequence is 14 residues long. The CDR3 DNA sequence: TGTGCCAGCACCCCGGGGTCTGGGGCCAACGTCCTGACTTTC. It encodes CASTPGSGANVLTF.

This clonotype was seen a handful of times. V is TRBV7-6 and J is TRBJ1-5, with D unclear. The CDR3 has 15 amino acids. The germline V and J ends were trimmed by 0 bases and 4 bases, with 10 bases remaining between them. From germline, CDR1 is SGHVS and CDR2 FNYEAQ. DNA for the CDR3: TGTGCCAGCAGCTTAGCTTCTGGGGTTAATCAGCCCCAGCATTTT. Its translation is CASSLASGVNQPQHF.

This clonotype has at least ten counts. CDR3 protein: CASSYLTGGTDTQYF. The DNA for the CDR3 is TGTGCCAGCAGTTATCTGACAGGAGGGACAGATACGCAGTATTTT. The chain uses TRBV6-2 or TRBV6-3 and TRBJ2-3, with D perhaps assigned TRBD1 or TRBD2 (6 bases each). This CDR3 region has 15 residues. Germline loops: CDR1 MNHEY, CDR2 SVGEGT. V was clipped by 3 bases and J by 3 bases, with 13 bases between them.

Only a few counts were recorded for this clonotype. The rearrangement uses TRBV10-3 and TRBJ2-5, with 11 bases aligning to TRBD2. The germline V gene has CDR1 ENHRY and CDR2 SYGVKD. The CDR3 has 16 amino acids. V dropped 6 bases and J dropped 2; count of bases not matched to a gene: 8. The CDR3 reads CAISITSGGPQETQYF. The CDR3 region has the DNA TGTGCCATCAGCATTACTAGCGGGGGCCCTCAAGAGACCCAGTACTTC.

This clonotype was seen many times. This chain connects TRBV28 to TRBJ2-1, with D tentatively TRBD1 (5 bases). The germline V gene encodes CDR1 MDHEN and CDR2 SYDVKM. Trimming removed 3 bases at V and 4 bases at J, with 13 bases between. CDR3 length: 15 residues. The CDR3 bases are TGTGCCAGCAGTTTGGTGGGCGCAGGGTACAATGAGCAGTTCTTC. Translation: CASSLVGAGYNEQFF. Variable domain in full (rest from reference TRBV28 and TRBJ2-1): DVKVTQSSRYLVKRTGEKVFLECVQDMDHENMFWYRQDPGLGLRLIYFSYDVKMKEKGDIPEGYSVSREKKERFSLILESASTNQTSMYLCASSLVGAGYNEQFFGPGTRLTVL.

The chain uses TRBV14 and TRBJ1-6; the match to TRBD1 covers 8 bases. V lost 4 bases, J lost 4 bases, and 6 bases stayed unmatched. In germline, CDR1 is SGHDN, CDR2 FVKESK. The CDR3 totals 16 residues. The CDR3 DNA reads as TGTGCCAGCAGCCCGCTGGGACAGGCATATAATTCACCCCTCCACTTT. It specifies CASSPLGQAYNSPLHF.